The 23 T cell receptor beta chains below come from one sample, sequenced in a study of T cells in Graves' hyperthyroidism and ophthalmopathy. Researchers amplified the TCR beta CDR3 regions from RNA transcripts. TCR CDR3 underwent first-round RT-PCR with the HTBI primer set. TCRdb independently ran MiXCR on the multiplex PCR reads; one entry per CDR3 protein. The repertoire holds around 660,000 distinct CDR3 sequences, with approximately 42% as singletons. The specimen sequenced was peripheral blood or thyroid tissue (not recorded which). These receptors came from an adult man with Graves' disease, either hyperthyroidism or ophthalmopathy (not recorded which).

The chain combines TRBV6-5 with TRBJ1-6; weak D call: TRBD1 (5 bases). The V gene lost 5 bases and the J gene lost 2 bases, with 22 bases spanning the gap. The length of the CDR3 is 19 residues. Germline CDR1 reads MNHEY; CDR2 reads SVGAGI. The CDR3 DNA reads TGTGCCAGCAGTACCGACAAGGATGTGGGGGTAACCTATAATTCACCCCTCCACTTT. Translated, it gives CASSTDKDVGVTYNSPLHF.

This clonotype has a count of ten or more. The chain joins TRBV29-1 to TRBJ1-6; 8 bases are a match to TRBD1. Per germline, CDR1 SQVTM and CDR2 ANQGSEA. This CDR3 comprises 13 residues. V lost 6 bases, J lost 6 bases, and 4 bases stayed unmatched. Here the CDR3 reads CSVTGASNSPLHF. CDR3 nucleotides: TGCAGCGTGACAGGGGCGTCTAATTCACCCCTCCACTTT.

The chain recombines TRBV29-1 with TRBJ1-3; no firm D call. Germline values: CDR1 SQVTM, CDR2 ANQGSEA. Trimming left V 5 bases short and J 7 bases short, with 15 bases between. This CDR3 contains 13 residues. This CDR3 is CSVPPPGRNTIYF. In nucleotides, the CDR3 is TGCAGCGTTCCTCCTCCGGGTAGGAACACCATATATTTT.

This clonotype came up many times. V is TRBV9 and J is TRBJ1-2, with TRBD1 matching 9 bases. The CDR3 totals 13 residues. Germline CDR1 SGDLS, CDR2 YYNGEE. J was trimmed by 4 bases and V by 5 bases; bases with no gene match: 3. In DNA, the CDR3 is TGTGCCAGCAGGGGACAGGGCGTCTATGGCTACACCTTC. Translated, it gives CASRGQGVYGYTF.

As concerns this clonotype: With a much larger clone just one base away, this may be a read error. This chain joins TRBV7-9 and TRBJ1-1; D gene uncertain. The CDR3 consists of 12 residues. Germline-derived CDR1 and CDR2 are SEHNR and FQNEAQ (reference sequence). The germline V and J ends were trimmed by 6 bases and 5 bases, with 10 bases remaining between them. The CDR3 is CASSVKGTEAFF. The DNA of the CDR3 is TGTGCCAGCAGTGTTAAGGGTACTGAAGCTTTCTTT.

The V call is TRBV29-1, the J call TRBJ1-3; no definite D call. The CDR3 is made up of 15 amino acids. Deletions cut 6 bases from V and 0 bases from J, with 15 bases between. Germline CDR1 SQVTM, CDR2 ANQGSEA. The CDR3 coding sequence is TGCAGCGTGGTCTTCTCTGGAACCTCTGGAAACACCATATATTTT. This translates into CSVVFSGTSGNTIYF. The whole variable domain, remainder taken from reference TRBV29-1 and TRBJ1-3, is SAVISQKPSRDICQRGTSLTIQCQVDSQVTMMFWYRQQPGQSLTLIATANQGSEATYESGFVIDKFPISRPNLTFSTLTVSNMSPEDSSIYLCSVVFSGTSGNTIYFGEGSWLTVV.

In the case of this clonotype: The final CDR3 position lacks the conserved phenylalanine or tryptophan, pointing to a likely read error. The rearrangement uses TRBV7-9 and TRBJ1-1; D is perhaps TRBD1 (6 bases). The CDR3 runs to 11 residues. Germline V gene lookup returns CDR1 SEHNR and CDR2 FQNEAQ (reference sequence). Trimming removed 5 bases at V and 11 bases at J, with 12 bases between. DNA for the CDR3: TGTGCCAGCAGCCAAGGGGGTGGGGCTTTCCTT. Translated, it gives CASSQGGGAFL.

Comment on this clonotype: A far larger clone is only one base removed, so a read error is likely. This rearrangement joins TRBV7-8 to TRBJ1-5; D is undetermined. The germline CDR1 and CDR2 sequences are SGHVS and FQNEAQ. V was trimmed by 4 bases and J by 5 bases, leaving 6 bases between them. The CDR3 loop spans 12 amino acids. In DNA, the CDR3 is TGTGCCAGCAGCTCGACACATCAGCCCCAGCATTTT. The encoded protein is CASSSTHQPQHF.

On this clonotype: This may be a read error: a much more frequent sequence differs by one nucleotide. A read error is likely, as this CDR3 ends without the conserved phenylalanine or tryptophan. J is TRBJ1-1 and V is TRBV29-1; D uncertain. V lost 3 bases, J lost 1 base, and 6 bases lay in between. Germline V gene lookup returns CDR1 SQVTM and CDR2 ANQGSEA. CDR3 size: 12 residues. The CDR3 sequence is CSVDSWNTEAFS. The CDR3 DNA follows: TGCAGCGTTGACAGCTGGAACACTGAAGCTTTCTCT.

The chain is built from TRBV10-3 and TRBJ1-1, with D possibly TRBD1 on 6 matching bases. The V end was cut by 7 bases, the J end by 4 bases, with 7 bases between. The V gene's germline CDR1 is ENHRY and CDR2 SYGVKD. The CDR3 runs 11 residues. The DNA for the CDR3 is TGTGCCATCAAAGGGGGCACTGAAGCTTTCTTT. Translation gives CAIKGGTEAFF.

This clonotype was seen repeatedly, ten times or more. The rearrangement links TRBV20-1 to TRBJ1-2, with D maybe TRBD1 (6 bases). The CDR3 consists of 12 residues. Germline V gene lookup returns CDR1 DFQATT and CDR2 SNEGSKA (reference sequence). Trimming left V 4 bases short and J 8 bases short, with 14 bases between. The CDR3 nucleotides read TGCAGTGCTAAGGACAGCAACCAGGGCTACACCTTC. Its translation is CSAKDSNQGYTF.

This clonotype has ten or more counts. The chain has TRBV7-2 and TRBJ2-5; 9 bases agree with TRBD2. The germline V gene encodes CDR1 SGHTA and CDR2 FQGNSA. The CDR3 runs to 13 residues. With 6 bases clipped from V and 5 bases from J, the junction kept 4 bases outside the gene matches. CDR3 coding DNA: TGTGCCAGCAGGGGACTAGCCGGTGAGACCCAGTACTTC. Translating gives CASRGLAGETQYF.

This clonotype was seen at least ten times. The chain joins TRBV6-6 to TRBJ1-2, with D possibly TRBD1 on 6 matching bases. V lost 5 bases, J lost 4 bases, and 11 bases lay in between. The germline CDR1 and CDR2 sequences are MNHNY and SVGAGI (reference sequence). The CDR3 runs 13 residues. The CDR3 here is CASSVGRGYGYTF. The CDR3 DNA follows: TGTGCCAGCAGTGTAGGCAGGGGCTATGGCTACACCTTC.

This clonotype occurred once. The V gene is TRBV11-3, the J gene TRBJ2-7; TRBD1 agrees at 10 bases. The CDR3 is 15 amino acids. Germline CDR1 is SGHNT and CDR2 is YENEEA. V gave up 4 bases and J gave up 3 bases; unmatched junction bases: 6. This chain's CDR3 is CASSSPGQGLYEQYF. As DNA, the CDR3 is TGTGCCAGCAGCTCACCGGGACAGGGGCTCTACGAGCAGTACTTC.

This chain joins TRBV19 and TRBJ2-7; the D gene is possibly TRBD2 (6 bases). Germline CDR1 is LNHDA and CDR2 is SQIVND (reference sequence). The ends were cut back, 8 bases at V and 0 bases at J, with 11 bases in the middle. The length of the CDR3 is 13 residues. The DNA for the CDR3 is TGTGCCAGTTCGAGCGGGTTCTCCTACGAGCAGTACTTC. Its translation: CASSSGFSYEQYF.

A remark on this clonotype: A read error is possible here, since a much larger clone lies one base away. This rearrangement joins TRBV2 to TRBJ2-7; TRBD1 matches 8 bases. This CDR3 contains 15 residues. The germline gives CDR1 SNHLY, CDR2 FYNNEI. V lost 1 base and J lost 2; bases outside the gene matches: 4. The CDR3 region is CASSEGGQGPYEQYF. In DNA form, the CDR3 reads TGTGCCAGCAGTGAAGGAGGACAGGGCCCCTACGAGCAGTACTTC.

V usage is TRBV28 and J usage is TRBJ1-4; TRBD1 aligns across 8 bases. Germline V gene lookup returns CDR1 MDHEN and CDR2 SYDVKM. The CDR3 covers 14 residues. Losses at the gene ends were 7 bases for V and 8 bases for J; bases not matched to a gene: 9. CDR3 sequence: CASMGQGAWEKLFF. The CDR3 coding sequence is TGTGCCAGCATGGGCCAGGGGGCTTGGGAAAAACTGTTTTTT.

The rearrangement uses TRBV2 and TRBJ1-4; D gene unclear. Germline values: CDR1 SNHLY, CDR2 FYNNEI. This CDR3 contains 15 residues. V lost 5 bases and J 7 bases, leaving 17 bases between the germline ends. In DNA form, the CDR3 reads TGTGCCAGCAGTCGGTACGTGGAGTCGTCTGAAAAACTGTTTTTT. Its protein is CASSRYVESSEKLFF. The entire variable domain, with the rest obtained from reference TRBV2 and TRBJ1-4, is as follows: EPEVTQTPSHQVTQMGQEVILRCVPISNHLYFYWYRQILGQKVEFLVSFYNNEISEKSEIFDDQFSVERPDGSNFTLKIRSTKLEDSAMYFCASSRYVESSEKLFFGSGTQLSVL.

This clonotype was seen ten or more times. V gene TRBV14 combines with J gene TRBJ1-1; a weak D match, TRBD1 (5 bases). This CDR3 region has 14 residues. Germline CDR1 and CDR2: SGHDN and FVKESK. V lost 2 bases and J lost 1, with 8 bases in between. The CDR3 protein is CASSQQGRNTEAFF. The CDR3 nucleotides read TGTGCCAGCAGCCAACAGGGTAGGAACACTGAAGCTTTCTTT.

A single count supports this clonotype. The chain is built from TRBV10-2 and TRBJ2-5; 7 bases line up with TRBD1. V shed 9 bases and J 5 bases; nucleotides not matched to a gene: 9. The germline CDR1 and CDR2 sequences are WSHSY and SAAADI. The CDR3 runs to 13 residues. The CDR3 here is CASRDSSGETQYF. CDR3 bases: TGCGCCAGTAGGGACAGCTCCGGCGAGACCCAGTACTTC.

At least ten counts were recorded for this clonotype. The chain combines TRBV10-3 with TRBJ1-2; D is perhaps TRBD1 (6 bases). CDR1 and CDR2 from the germline V gene are ENHRY and SYGVKD. The CDR3 loop spans 15 amino acids. The V and J ends lost 2 bases and 4 bases respectively, with 14 bases between them. This CDR3 is CAISEAGEQGYGYTF. CDR3 in DNA: TGTGCCATCAGTGAGGCGGGTGAACAGGGCTATGGCTACACCTTC.

This clonotype was picked up a small number of times. The V call is TRBV7-2, the J call TRBJ2-5; 8 positions match TRBD2. The CDR3 is 16 residues long. Unmatched junction bases numbered 5, after V lost 0 bases and J lost 2 bases. Germline CDR1 SGHTA, CDR2 FQGNSA. CDR3 in DNA: TGTGCCAGCAGCTTAGCCGGGGGGGGGCCGCAAGAGACCCAGTACTTC. This encodes CASSLAGGGPQETQYF.

J is TRBJ1-1 and V is TRBV7-9, with D unclear. Germline CDR1 is SEHNR and CDR2 is FQNEAQ (reference sequence). V gave up 3 bases and J gave up 0 bases, with 8 bases separating them. This CDR3 is 14 amino acids long. The CDR3 reads CASSFLQMNTEAFF. The CDR3 region has the DNA TGTGCCAGCAGCTTTTTACAGATGAACACTGAAGCTTTCTTT.